What follows are 22 T cell receptor beta chains derived from one specimen sequenced in a study of blood T cell repertoires in COVID-19. The protocol was immunoSEQ multiplex PCR, while the TCRdb copy is restricted to in-frame clones and leaves out a portion. The table includes approximately 200,000 clones, roughly four fifths detected once. Input material: peripheral blood. Every receptor here comes from a woman younger than 45 who had recovered from COVID-19.

This clone showed up just once. The V call is TRBV30, the J call TRBJ1-2, with 9 bases that match TRBD1. With 7 bases clipped from V and 5 bases from J, the junction kept 8 bases outside the gene matches. The CDR3 runs 13 residues. Germline V gives CDR1 GTSNPN, CDR2 SVGIG (reference sequence). CDR3 in DNA: TGTGCCTCCGGATCGGGGACAGGGTATGGCTACACCTTC. Its protein is CASGSGTGYGYTF. Based on the CDR3 plus reference TRBV30 and TRBJ1-2, the full variable domain is SQTIHQWPATLVQPVGSPLSLECTVEGTSNPNLYWYRQAAGRGLQLLFYSVGIGQISSEVPQNLSASRPQDRQFILSSKKLLLSDSGFYLCASGSGTGYGYTFGSGTRLTVV.

The rearrangement uses TRBV9 and TRBJ1-1; D gene unclear. Germline loops: CDR1 SGDLS, CDR2 YYNGEE. V was clipped by 3 bases and J by 5 bases, with 14 bases between them. This CDR3 comprises 14 residues. The CDR3 sequence: CASSAQVSGTEAFF. CDR3 in DNA: TGTGCCAGCAGCGCCCAGGTCTCGGGGACTGAAGCTTTCTTT.

The chain is built from TRBV2 and TRBJ2-7; a weak D match, TRBD2 (6 bases). This CDR3 comprises 15 residues. Germline CDR1 and CDR2: SNHLY and FYNNEI. Deletions cut 6 bases from V and 1 base from J, with 16 bases between. The CDR3 sequence: CASRTTSSGSYEQYF. DNA of the CDR3: TGTGCCAGCAGGACCACTAGCTCGGGGTCCTACGAGCAGTACTTC.

The CDR3 nucleotides read TGTGCCAGCAGCCAGCCAGCGGGAGGGAGCTCCTACGAGCAGTACTTC. It is translated as CASSQPAGGSSYEQYF. The rearrangement joins TRBV4-2 to TRBJ2-7, with TRBD2 identical over 10 bases. Germline assignment: CDR1 LGHNA and CDR2 YNFKEQ. This CDR3 comprises 16 residues. The V and J ends lost 3 bases and 0 bases, in that order; junction bases with no gene match: 5.

The chain combines TRBV7-2 with TRBJ1-1; D remains ambiguous. V lost 1 base and J 1 base, leaving 4 bases between the germline ends. The CDR3 loop spans 13 amino acids. The V gene's germline CDR1 is SGHTA and CDR2 FQGNSA. CDR3 sequence reads: CASSLVRNTEAFF. In DNA form, the CDR3 reads TGTGCCAGCAGCTTAGTGAGGAACACTGAAGCTTTCTTT. Full variable domain (rest looked up from reference TRBV7-2 and TRBJ1-1): GAGVSQSPSNKVTEKGKDVELRCDPISGHTALYWYRQSLGQGLEFLIYFQGNSAPDKSGLPSDRFSAERTGGSVSTLTIQRTQQEDSAVYLCASSLVRNTEAFFGQGTRLTVV.

A few counts support this clone. The chain combines TRBV3-1 (or the pseudogene TRBV3-2) with TRBJ1-1; 8 bases match TRBD1. The V gene end was trimmed by 2 bases and the J gene end by 3 bases; junction bases not matched to a gene: 5. This CDR3 is 15 amino acids long. Germline-derived CDR1 and CDR2 are LGHDT and YNNKEL (reference sequence). CDR3 sequence reads: CASSQKGQGHTEAFF. CDR3 nucleotide sequence: TGTGCCAGCAGCCAAAAAGGACAGGGCCACACTGAAGCTTTCTTT.

This sequence joins TRBV2 and TRBJ2-7; 9 bases align to TRBD1. The CDR3 covers 17 residues. Germline V gives CDR1 SNHLY, CDR2 FYNNEI. With 3 bases clipped from V and 0 bases from J, the junction kept 9 bases outside the gene matches. The CDR3 bases are TGTGCCAGCAGTGATGGGACAGGGAGCTTGAGCTCCTACGAGCAGTACTTC. Encoded protein: CASSDGTGSLSSYEQYF.

The genes are TRBV24-1 and TRBJ1-4; 9 nucleotides align to TRBD1. The CDR3 covers 14 residues. J was trimmed by 8 bases and V by 7 bases; bases with no gene match: 7. Germline CDR1 and CDR2: KGHDR and SFDVKD. The CDR3 bases are TGTGCCACCAGCGAAGGGACAGGGACCGAAAAACTGTTTTTT. Translated: CATSEGTGTEKLFF.

The chain employs TRBV21-1 and TRBJ2-3; the D call of TRBD2 is as the table states it, not checked on the DNA. TRBV21-1 is tagged as a pseudogene. The CDR3 is made up of 20 amino acids. Written as DNA, the CDR3 is TGTGCCAGCAGCAAAGTCGGCCCCTCCTGGCGGAAGGCTAGCACAGATACGCAGTATTTT. It encodes CASSKVGPSWRKASTDTQYF.

This clone was seen many times. The chain carries TRBV18 and TRBJ2-3; D possibly corresponds to TRBD1 (6 bases). CDR1 is KGHSH, CDR2 LQKENI, per germline. Trimming stripped 3 bases from V and 5 bases from J, with 12 bases between. The CDR3 has 14 residues. CDR3 in DNA: TGTGCCAGCTCACCGATGCAGGGGAAAGATACGCAGTATTTT. Translated: CASSPMQGKDTQYF. The complete variable domain, with remaining parts taken from reference TRBV18 and TRBJ2-3, reads NAGVMQNPRHLVRRRGQEARLRCSPMKGHSHVYWYRQLPEEGLKFMVYLQKENIIDESGMPKERFSAEFPKEGPSILRIQQVVRGDSAAYFCASSPMQGKDTQYFGPGTRLTVL.

The chain links TRBV6-5 to TRBJ1-5; tentatively, D is TRBD1 (5 bases). CDR1 is MNHEY and CDR2 is SVGAGI in the germline V gene. Trimming left V 0 bases short and J 1 base short, with 7 bases between. The CDR3 runs to 15 residues. CDR3: CASSYSGQSNQPQHF. The CDR3 DNA sequence: TGTGCCAGCAGTTACTCGGGGCAGAGCAATCAGCCCCAGCATTTT.

This chain uses TRBV5-1 with TRBJ1-1; D is ambiguous. Looked up from germline, CDR1 is SGHRS and CDR2 is YFSETQ. The ends were cut back, 8 bases at V and 0 bases at J, with 14 bases in the middle. CDR3 length: 14 amino acids. CDR3 residues: CASQQSPMNTEAFF. As DNA, the CDR3 is TGCGCCAGTCAACAGAGCCCTATGAACACTGAAGCTTTCTTT.

This chain uses TRBV6-1 with TRBJ2-7; D gene ambiguous. Germline V lookup: CDR1 MNHNS, CDR2 SASEGT. The CDR3 contains 12 residues. V was pared by 2 bases and J by 4 bases, with 6 bases between. CDR3: CASSETQYEQYF. The CDR3 DNA reads as TGTGCCAGCAGTGAAACGCAGTACGAGCAGTACTTC.

The chain joins TRBV4-1 to TRBJ2-2; D may be TRBD1 (6 bases). The V end was cut by 5 bases, the J end by 1 base, with 11 bases between. The CDR3 has 15 residues. The V gene's germline CDR1 is MGHRA and CDR2 YSYEKL. For the CDR3, the DNA is TGCGCCAGCAGCGGAAAAGGGGGGAACACCGGGGAGCTGTTTTTT. Translating it yields CASSGKGGNTGELFF.

The rearrangement joins TRBV3-1 (or the pseudogene TRBV3-2) to TRBJ2-1; D gene uncertain. V dropped 1 base and J dropped 6 bases, with 10 bases sitting between them. The CDR3 sequence is 14 residues long. Germline V gene data show CDR1 as LGHDT and CDR2 as YNNKEL (reference sequence). CDR3 sequence reads: CASSQAGTLNEQFF. CDR3 nucleotides: TGTGCCAGCAGCCAAGCAGGTACCCTCAATGAGCAGTTCTTC.

For the CDR3, the DNA is TGTGCCAGCAGTGAAATTGGGACAGGGATGAACTACGAGCAGTACTTC. Translated, it gives CASSEIGTGMNYEQYF. This chain connects TRBV6-1 to TRBJ2-7, with 9 bases fitting TRBD1. The CDR3 covers 16 residues. Germline V lookup: CDR1 MNHNS, CDR2 SASEGT. Trimming took 2 bases from V and 3 from J; bases not matched to a gene: 8.

The chain uses TRBV21-1 and TRBJ2-6; TRBD2 was called by the table and not checked on the DNA. TRBV21-1 is a documented pseudogene. This CDR3 has 18 residues. CDR3 in DNA: TGTGCCAGCAGCAAAGCGCTCGTCGGAGGCTCTGGGGCCAACGTCCTGACTTTC. It is translated as CASSKALVGGSGANVLTF.

The V gene is TRBV29-1, the J gene TRBJ2-1, with D perhaps TRBD1 (5 bases). The length of the CDR3 is 12 residues. V lost 7 bases and J 5 bases, leaving 12 bases between the germline ends. Germline-derived CDR1 and CDR2 are SQVTM and ANQGSEA. CDR3 nucleotides: TGCAGCGCCCTTATAGGGGACAATGAGCAGTTCTTC. Its protein is CSALIGDNEQFF.

This rearrangement joins TRBV18 to TRBJ2-5; 15 nucleotides line up with TRBD2. This CDR3 is 20 amino acids long. CDR1 is KGHSH, CDR2 LQKENI, per germline. Trimming cost V 3 bases and J 1 base; bases outside gene matches: 12. The CDR3, as DNA: TGTGCCAGCTCACCCCTGACCCCGGGACTAGCGGGAGGATCCCAAGAGACCCAGTACTTC. Translated, it gives CASSPLTPGLAGGSQETQYF.

The chain combines TRBV5-6 with TRBJ1-6; D is unresolved. The germline V and J ends were trimmed by 5 bases and 10 bases, with 19 bases remaining between them. Germline V lookup: CDR1 SGHDT, CDR2 YYEEEE. There are 15 residues in the CDR3. CDR3 in amino acids: CASSMRWMVGSPLHF. The DNA of the CDR3 is TGTGCCAGCAGTATGAGGTGGATGGTAGGATCACCCCTCCACTTT.

The chain combines TRBV30 with TRBJ2-1; TRBD1 matches at 8 bases. The germline gives CDR1 GTSNPN, CDR2 SVGIG (reference sequence). This CDR3 has 14 residues. Trimming cost V 2 bases and J 3 bases; bases outside gene matches: 3. This chain's CDR3 is CAWSNTGGYNEQFF. As DNA, the CDR3 is TGTGCCTGGAGTAATACAGGGGGCTACAATGAGCAGTTCTTC.

The CDR3 is CASSFFGGSYEQYF. The CDR3 DNA sequence: TGTGCCAGCAGTTTCTTCGGGGGATCCTACGAGCAGTACTTC. The genes are TRBV27 and TRBJ2-7; D is perhaps TRBD2 (6 bases). Germline V gives CDR1 MNHEY, CDR2 SMNVEV (reference sequence). V dropped 3 bases and J dropped 1 base, with 10 bases sitting between them. This CDR3 spans 14 amino acids.